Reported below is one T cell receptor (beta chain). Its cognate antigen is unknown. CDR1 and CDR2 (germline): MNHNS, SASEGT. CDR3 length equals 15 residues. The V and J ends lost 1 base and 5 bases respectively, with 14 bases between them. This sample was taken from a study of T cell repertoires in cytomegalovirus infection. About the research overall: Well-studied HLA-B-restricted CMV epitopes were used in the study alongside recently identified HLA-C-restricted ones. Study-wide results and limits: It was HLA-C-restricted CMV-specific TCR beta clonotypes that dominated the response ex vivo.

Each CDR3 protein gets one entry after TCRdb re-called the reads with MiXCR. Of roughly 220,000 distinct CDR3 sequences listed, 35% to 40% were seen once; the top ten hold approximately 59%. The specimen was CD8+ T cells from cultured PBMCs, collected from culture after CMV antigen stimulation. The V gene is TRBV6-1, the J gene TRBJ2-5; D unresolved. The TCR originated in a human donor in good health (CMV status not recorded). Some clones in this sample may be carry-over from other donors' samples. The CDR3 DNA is TGTGCCAGCAGTGAAGATCCCTCCAGAAGCGAGACCCAGTACTTC. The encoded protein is CASSEDPSRSETQYF.